The clone carrying this TCR beta chain was recorded many times. The target antigen is unknown. This entry comes from a study of CD8+CD57+ T cells in acquired aplastic anemia. Across the study: Sorted CD4+ and CD8+ cells yielded DNA averaging approximately 3 ug.

The ends were cut back, 2 bases at V and 1 base at J, with 9 bases in the middle. CDR3 length equals 14 residues. Germline lookup yields CDR1 SGHRS and CDR2 YFSETQ. Findings of the study overall: Patients and controls were not found to differ significantly in CD8+ Simpson's diversity. There were 25 to 30 CD8+ CDR3 sequences that occurred in both patients and controls.

TCR beta VDJ combinations and CDR3 sequences were profiled from genomic DNA. TCRdb processed the reads anew with MiXCR; each CDR3 protein has one entry. This sample has 150,000 to 180,000 distinct CDR3 sequences; over 50% occur once, and the top ten carry about an eighth. Those patients picked for sequencing had displayed CD8+CD57+ cell expansion on flow cytometry. Diagnosis of severe acquired aplastic anemia applied to all patients. The receptor's source is a human donor with aplastic anemia. The chain employs TRBV5-1 and TRBJ2-5; weak D call: TRBD2 (5 bases). Sequenced: sorted CD4+, CD8+, or CD8+CD57+ T cells (not recorded which) from PBMCs. CDR3 nucleotide sequence: TGCGCCAGCAGCTTTTACGGGGTCCAAGAGACCCAGTACTTC. Its translation: CASSFYGVQETQYF.